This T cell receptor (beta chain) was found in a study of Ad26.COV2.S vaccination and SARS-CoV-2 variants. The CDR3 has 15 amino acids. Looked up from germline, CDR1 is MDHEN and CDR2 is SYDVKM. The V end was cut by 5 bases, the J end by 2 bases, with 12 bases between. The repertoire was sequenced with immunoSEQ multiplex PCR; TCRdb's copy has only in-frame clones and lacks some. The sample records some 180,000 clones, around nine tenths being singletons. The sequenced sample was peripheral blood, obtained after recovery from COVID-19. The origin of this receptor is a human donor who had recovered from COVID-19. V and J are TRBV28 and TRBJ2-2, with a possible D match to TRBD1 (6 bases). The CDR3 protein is CASSLLDRNTGELFF. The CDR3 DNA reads TGTGCCAGCAGTCTACTGGACAGAAACACCGGGGAGCTGTTTTTT.